The rows below give T cell receptor beta chains drawn from one sample of a study of monozygotic twins with inflammatory bowel disease. Following a re-call of the 5' RACE reads, TCRdb has one entry per CDR3 protein and lacks DNA. The ten top clones account for around 7%, within a sample of some 83,000 distinct CDR3 sequences. Sequencing used blood. The source of these receptors is a human donor with ulcerative colitis or Crohn's disease, or a healthy co-twin of an affected twin (not recorded which). CDR3s include the opening cysteine and the closing phenylalanine or tryptophan. Each record gives: J gene, V gene, CDR3 protein.

j_gene: TRBJ2-2
v_gene: TRBV27
CDR3aa: CASSLGANTGELFF

j_gene: TRBJ2-3
v_gene: TRBV5-1
CDR3aa: CASSLAPGVGEDTQYF

j_gene: TRBJ2-1
v_gene: TRBV5-6
CDR3aa: CASSLGTRRVDEQFF

j_gene: TRBJ2-6
v_gene: TRBV2
CDR3aa: CASSEPRSGANVLTF

j_gene: TRBJ1-3
v_gene: TRBV20-1
CDR3aa: CSARDGRGGGNTIYF

j_gene: TRBJ2-7
v_gene: TRBV4-1
CDR3aa: CASSQRDTSYEQYF

j_gene: TRBJ1-1
v_gene: TRBV9
CDR3aa: CASSYLPTGDTEAFF

j_gene: TRBJ2-1
v_gene: TRBV7-8
CDR3aa: CASSLDPLILFNEQFF

j_gene: TRBJ1-1
v_gene: TRBV6-1
CDR3aa: CASSEMTGGKTEAFF

j_gene: TRBJ1-1
v_gene: TRBV7-9
CDR3aa: CASSPGGRGLGTEAFF

j_gene: TRBJ2-7
v_gene: TRBV20-1
CDR3aa: CSAPSVSYEQYF

j_gene: TRBJ2-7
v_gene: TRBV6-5
CDR3aa: CASSFTGTGSYEQYF

j_gene: TRBJ1-6
v_gene: TRBV7-9
CDR3aa: CASQDRAASPLHF

j_gene: TRBJ2-7
v_gene: TRBV7-9
CDR3aa: CASSQIDVVYEQYF

j_gene: TRBJ2-7
v_gene: TRBV20-1
CDR3aa: CSAREPGRAYEQYF

j_gene: TRBJ2-7
v_gene: TRBV3-1
CDR3aa: CASSQDGRGGGEQYF